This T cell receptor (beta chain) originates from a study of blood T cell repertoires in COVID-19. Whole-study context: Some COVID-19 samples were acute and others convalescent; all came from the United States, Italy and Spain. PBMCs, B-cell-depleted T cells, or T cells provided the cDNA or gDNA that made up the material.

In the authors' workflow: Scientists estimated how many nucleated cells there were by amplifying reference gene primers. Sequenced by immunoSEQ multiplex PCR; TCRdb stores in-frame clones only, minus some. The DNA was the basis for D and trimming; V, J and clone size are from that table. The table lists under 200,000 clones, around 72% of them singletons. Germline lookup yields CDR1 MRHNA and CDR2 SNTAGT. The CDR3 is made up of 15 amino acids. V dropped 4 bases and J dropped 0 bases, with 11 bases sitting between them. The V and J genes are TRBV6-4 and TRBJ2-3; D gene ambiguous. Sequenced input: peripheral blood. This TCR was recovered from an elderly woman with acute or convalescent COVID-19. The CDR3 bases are TGTGCCAGCAGTGTTACGGTTACCAGCACAGATACGCAGTATTTT. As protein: CASSVTVTSTDTQYF.